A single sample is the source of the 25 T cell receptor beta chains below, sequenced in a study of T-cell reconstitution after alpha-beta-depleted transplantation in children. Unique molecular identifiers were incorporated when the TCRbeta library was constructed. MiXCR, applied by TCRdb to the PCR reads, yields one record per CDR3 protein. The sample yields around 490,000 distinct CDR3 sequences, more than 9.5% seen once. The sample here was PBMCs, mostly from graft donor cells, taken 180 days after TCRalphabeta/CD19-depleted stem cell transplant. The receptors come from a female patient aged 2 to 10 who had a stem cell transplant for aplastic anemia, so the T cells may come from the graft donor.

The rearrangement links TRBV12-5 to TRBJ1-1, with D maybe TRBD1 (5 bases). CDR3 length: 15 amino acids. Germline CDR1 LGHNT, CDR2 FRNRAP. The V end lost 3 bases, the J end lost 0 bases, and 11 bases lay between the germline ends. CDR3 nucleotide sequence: TGTGCTAGTGGTTTTGCAGGGCCCATGAACACTGAAGCTTTCTTT. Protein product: CASGFAGPMNTEAFF.

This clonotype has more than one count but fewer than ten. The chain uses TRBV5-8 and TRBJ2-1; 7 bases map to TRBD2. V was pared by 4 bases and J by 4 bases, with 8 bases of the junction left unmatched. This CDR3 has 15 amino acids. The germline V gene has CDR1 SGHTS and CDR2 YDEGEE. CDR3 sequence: CASSRRLAAYNEQFF. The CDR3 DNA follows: TGTGCCAGCAGCAGGCGGCTAGCGGCATACAATGAGCAGTTCTTC.

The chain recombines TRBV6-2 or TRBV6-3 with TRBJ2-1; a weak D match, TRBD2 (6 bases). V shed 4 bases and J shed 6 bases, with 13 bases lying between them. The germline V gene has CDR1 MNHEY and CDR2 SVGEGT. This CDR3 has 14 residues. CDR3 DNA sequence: TGTGCCAGCAGTTTTACTAGCAGAACCAATGAGCAGTTCTTC. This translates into CASSFTSRTNEQFF.

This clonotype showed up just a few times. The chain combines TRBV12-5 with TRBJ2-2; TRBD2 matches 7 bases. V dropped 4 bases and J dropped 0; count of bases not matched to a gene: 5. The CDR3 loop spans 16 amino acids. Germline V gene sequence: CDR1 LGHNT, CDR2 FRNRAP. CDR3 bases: TGTGCTAGTGGTTCTCCTACTAGCGCGAACACCGGGGAGCTGTTTTTT. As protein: CASGSPTSANTGELFF.

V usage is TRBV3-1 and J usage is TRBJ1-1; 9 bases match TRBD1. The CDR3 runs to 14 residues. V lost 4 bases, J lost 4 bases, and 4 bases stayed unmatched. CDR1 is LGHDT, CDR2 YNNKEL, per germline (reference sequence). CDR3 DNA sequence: TGTGCCAGCAGCCCCACAGGGGGCTCCACTGAAGCTTTCTTT. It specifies CASSPTGGSTEAFF.

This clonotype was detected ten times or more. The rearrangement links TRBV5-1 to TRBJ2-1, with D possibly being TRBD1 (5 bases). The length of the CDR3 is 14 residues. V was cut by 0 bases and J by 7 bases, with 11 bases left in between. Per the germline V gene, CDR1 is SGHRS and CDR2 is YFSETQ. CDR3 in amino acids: CASSLGGRVNEQFF. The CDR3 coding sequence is TGCGCCAGCAGCTTGGGTGGCAGGGTGAATGAGCAGTTCTTC.

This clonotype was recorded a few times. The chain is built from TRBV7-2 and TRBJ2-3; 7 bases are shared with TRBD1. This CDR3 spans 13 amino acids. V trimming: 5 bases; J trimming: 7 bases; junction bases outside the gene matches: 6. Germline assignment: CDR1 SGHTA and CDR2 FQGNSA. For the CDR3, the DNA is TGTGCCAGCAGCCACAGGGGAACACATACGCAGTATTTT. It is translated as CASSHRGTHTQYF.

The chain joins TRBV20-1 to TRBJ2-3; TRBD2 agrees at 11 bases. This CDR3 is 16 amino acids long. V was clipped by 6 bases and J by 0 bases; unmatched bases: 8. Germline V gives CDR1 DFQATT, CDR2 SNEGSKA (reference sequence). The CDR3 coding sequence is TGCAGTGCAATCGCCGGGACTAGCGGAAGCACAGATACGCAGTATTTT. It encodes CSAIAGTSGSTDTQYF.

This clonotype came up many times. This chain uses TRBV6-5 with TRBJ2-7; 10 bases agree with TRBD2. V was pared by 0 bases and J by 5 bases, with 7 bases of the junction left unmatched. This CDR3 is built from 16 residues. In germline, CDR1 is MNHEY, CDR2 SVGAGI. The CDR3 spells CASSYSSLAGVHEQYF. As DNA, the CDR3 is TGTGCCAGCAGTTACTCGAGTCTAGCGGGAGTCCACGAGCAGTACTTC.

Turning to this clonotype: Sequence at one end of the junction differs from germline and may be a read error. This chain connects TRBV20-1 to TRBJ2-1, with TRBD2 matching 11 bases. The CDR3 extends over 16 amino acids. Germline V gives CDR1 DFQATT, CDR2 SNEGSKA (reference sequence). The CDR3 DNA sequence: TGCACTGCTAAACTAGCGGGAGAGTCGGCCTACAATGAGCAGTTCTTC. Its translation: CTAKLAGESAYNEQFF.

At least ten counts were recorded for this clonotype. As DNA, the CDR3 is TGTGCCACCAGTGATTTTCTCGCGGGTAGCTCCTACAATGAGCAGTTCTTC. Translation gives CATSDFLAGSSYNEQFF. The chain links TRBV24-1 to TRBJ2-1; perhaps TRBD2 as D (5 bases). Trimming removed 1 base at V and 0 bases at J, with 12 bases between. The CDR3 spans 17 residues. CDR1 is KGHDR and CDR2 is SFDVKD in the germline V gene.

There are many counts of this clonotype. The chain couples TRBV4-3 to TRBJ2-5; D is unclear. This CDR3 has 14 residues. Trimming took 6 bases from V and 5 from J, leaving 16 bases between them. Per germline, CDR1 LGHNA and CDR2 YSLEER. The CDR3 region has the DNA TGCGCCAGCAGTAACAGAGGAGTGCTGGAGACCCAGTACTTC. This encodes CASSNRGVLETQYF.

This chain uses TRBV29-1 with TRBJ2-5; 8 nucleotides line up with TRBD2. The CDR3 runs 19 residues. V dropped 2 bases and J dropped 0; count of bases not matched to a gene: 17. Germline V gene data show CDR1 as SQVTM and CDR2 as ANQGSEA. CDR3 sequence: CSVELILRGDRGYQETQYF. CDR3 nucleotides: TGCAGCGTTGAACTGATCTTGCGGGGGGATAGGGGATACCAAGAGACCCAGTACTTC. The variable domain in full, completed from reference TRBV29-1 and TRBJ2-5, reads SAVISQKPSRDICQRGTSLTIQCQVDSQVTMMFWYRQQPGQSLTLIATANQGSEATYESGFVIDKFPISRPNLTFSTLTVSNMSPEDSSIYLCSVELILRGDRGYQETQYFGPGTRLLVL.

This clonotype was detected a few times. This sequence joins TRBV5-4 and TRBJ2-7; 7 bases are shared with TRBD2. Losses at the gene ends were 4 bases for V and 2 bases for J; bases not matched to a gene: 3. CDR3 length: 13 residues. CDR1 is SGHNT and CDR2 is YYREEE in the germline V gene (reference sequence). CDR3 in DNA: TGTGCCAGCAGCCGGAGCGGGACCTACGAGCAGTACGTC. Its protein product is CASSRSGTYEQYV.

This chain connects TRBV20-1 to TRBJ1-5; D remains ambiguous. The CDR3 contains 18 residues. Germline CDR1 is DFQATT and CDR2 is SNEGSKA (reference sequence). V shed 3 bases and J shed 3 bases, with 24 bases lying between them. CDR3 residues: CSASKAGAPGRINQPQHF. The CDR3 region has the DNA TGCAGTGCTAGTAAAGCGGGTGCTCCCGGGCGAATCAATCAGCCCCAGCATTTT.

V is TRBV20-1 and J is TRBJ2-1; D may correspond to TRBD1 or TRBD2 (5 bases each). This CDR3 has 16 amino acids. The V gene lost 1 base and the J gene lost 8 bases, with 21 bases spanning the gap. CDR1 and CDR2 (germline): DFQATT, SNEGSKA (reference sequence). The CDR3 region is CSARGGWDGGGYEQFF. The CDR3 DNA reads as TGCAGTGCTAGAGGAGGGTGGGACGGAGGAGGCTATGAGCAGTTCTTC.

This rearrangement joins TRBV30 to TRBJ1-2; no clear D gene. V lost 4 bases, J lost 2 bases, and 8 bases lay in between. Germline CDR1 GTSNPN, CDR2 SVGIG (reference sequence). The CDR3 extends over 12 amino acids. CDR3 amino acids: CAWKGGNYGYTF. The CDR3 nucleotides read TGTGCCTGGAAGGGCGGGAACTATGGCTACACCTTC.

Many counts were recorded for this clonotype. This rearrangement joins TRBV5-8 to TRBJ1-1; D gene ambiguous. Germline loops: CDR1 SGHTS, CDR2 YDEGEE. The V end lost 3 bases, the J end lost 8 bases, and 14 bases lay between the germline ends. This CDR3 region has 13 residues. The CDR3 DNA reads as TGTGCCAGCAGCTATGGGGATCGGATCGAAGCTTTCTTT. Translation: CASSYGDRIEAFF.

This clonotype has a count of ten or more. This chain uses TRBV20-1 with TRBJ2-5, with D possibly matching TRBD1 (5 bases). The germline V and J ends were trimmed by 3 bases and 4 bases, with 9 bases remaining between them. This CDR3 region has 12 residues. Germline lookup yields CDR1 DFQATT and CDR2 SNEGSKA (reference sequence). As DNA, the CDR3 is TGCAGTGCTAGCGGTAGGGGAGAGACCCAGTACTTC. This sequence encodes CSASGRGETQYF.

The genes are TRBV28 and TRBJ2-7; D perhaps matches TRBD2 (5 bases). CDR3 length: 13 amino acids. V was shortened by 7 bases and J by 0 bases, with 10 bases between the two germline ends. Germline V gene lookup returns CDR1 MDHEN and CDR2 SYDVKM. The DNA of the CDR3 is TGTGCCAGCATACGAGGGAGCTCCTACGAGCAGTACTTC. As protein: CASIRGSSYEQYF.

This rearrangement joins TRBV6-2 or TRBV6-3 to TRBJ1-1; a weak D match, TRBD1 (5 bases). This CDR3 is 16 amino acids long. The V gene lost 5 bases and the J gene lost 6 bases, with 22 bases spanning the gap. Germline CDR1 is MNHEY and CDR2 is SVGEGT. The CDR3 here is CASSGGEPRFFAEAFF. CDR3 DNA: TGTGCCAGCAGTGGGGGGGAACCCAGATTTTTCGCTGAAGCTTTCTTT.

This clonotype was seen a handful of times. The CDR3 DNA follows: TGTGCCAGCAGTGAACTACAGGGAGGGACTGAAGCTTTCTTT. Its protein product is CASSELQGGTEAFF. The rearrangement links TRBV25-1 to TRBJ1-1; D might be TRBD1 (6 bases). The germline V gene has CDR1 MGHDK and CDR2 SYGVNS. The CDR3 extends over 14 amino acids. V was pared by 2 bases and J by 5 bases, with 12 bases between.

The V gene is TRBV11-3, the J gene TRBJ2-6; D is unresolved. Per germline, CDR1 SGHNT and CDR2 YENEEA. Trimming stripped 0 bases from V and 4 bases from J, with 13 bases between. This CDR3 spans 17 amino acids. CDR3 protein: CASSLDRMGSGANVLTF. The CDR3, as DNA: TGTGCCAGCAGCTTAGATCGTATGGGTTCCGGGGCCAACGTCCTGACTTTC.

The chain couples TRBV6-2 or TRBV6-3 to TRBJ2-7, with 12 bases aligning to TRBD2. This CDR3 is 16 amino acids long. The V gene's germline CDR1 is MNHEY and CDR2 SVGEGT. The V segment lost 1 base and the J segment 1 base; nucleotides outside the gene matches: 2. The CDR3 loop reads CASSYYGTSGSYEQYV. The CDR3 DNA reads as TGTGCCAGCAGTTACTACGGGACTAGCGGGTCCTACGAGCAGTACGTC.

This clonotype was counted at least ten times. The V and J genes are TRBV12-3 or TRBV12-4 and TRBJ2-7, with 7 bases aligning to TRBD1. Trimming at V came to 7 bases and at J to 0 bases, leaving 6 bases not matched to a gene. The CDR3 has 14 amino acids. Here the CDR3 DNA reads TGTGCCAGCACGTGGACAGGTTCCTCCTACGAGCAGTACTTC. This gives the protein CASTWTGSSYEQYF.